Listed below are T cell receptor beta chains from one sample, sequenced in a study of persistence of HIV-infected CD4 T cells. Produced via immunoSEQ multiplex PCR; TCRdb's table is partial and in-frame only. This repertoire shows tens of thousands of clones, about 88% found once; its top ten account for 0.4% to 0.5%. Which antigens these TCRs recognize remains unknown. Here the sequenced sample was CD4+ T cells sorted from PBMCs after approximately 19-hour stimulation, taken from a patient who received antiretroviral therapy. All receptors derive from an adult woman with HIV who was CMV-seropositive. CDR3s include the opening cysteine and the closing phenylalanine or tryptophan. D genes are given only for firm matches. Clone size is shown for a subset of rows, as once, few, many or a class of expanded clone.

d_gene,abundance,j_gene,v_gene,len,CDR3aa,CDR3nt
NA,medium-sized,TRBJ1-1,TRBV2,14,CASSETGWNGEAFF,TGTGCCAGCAGTGAAACGGGGTGGAACGGTGAAGCTTTCTTT
NA,NA,TRBJ1-1,TRBV7-3,14,CASSVGQQNTEAFF,TGTGCCAGCAGCGTTGGACAGCAGAACACTGAAGCTTTCTTT
NA,NA,TRBJ2-2,TRBV27,14,CASSFQRGTGELFF,TGTGCCAGCAGTTTCCAACGGGGCACCGGGGAGCTGTTTTTT
NA,NA,TRBJ2-3,TRBV7-9,15,CASSLVGGSTDTQYF,TGTGCCAGCAGCTTAGTAGGGGGAAGCACAGATACGCAGTATTTT
NA,NA,TRBJ2-2,TRBV10-3,14,CAIRRTANTGELFF,TGTGCCATCAGGAGGACAGCGAACACCGGGGAGCTGTTTTTT
TRBD1,NA,TRBJ1-6,TRBV7-8,16,CASSLVDRSYNSPLHF,TGTGCCAGCAGCTTAGTGGACAGGTCCTATAATTCACCCCTCCACTTT
NA,NA,TRBJ2-2,TRBV11-3,15,CASSLGGALTGELFF,TGTGCCAGCAGCTTAGGGGGGGCCCTCACCGGGGAGCTGTTTTTT
TRBD2,NA,TRBJ2-1,TRBV9,16,CASSRIAGAGYNEQFF,TGTGCCAGCAGCAGAATAGCGGGGGCCGGATACAATGAGCAGTTCTTC
NA,NA,TRBJ1-2,TRBV6-1,14,CASSEATRVYGYTF,TGTGCCAGCAGTGAAGCGACCAGGGTCTATGGCTACACCTTC
TRBD2,once,TRBJ2-2,TRBV2,15,CASSERGVITGELFF,TGTGCCAGCAGTGAACGGGGGGTGATAACCGGGGAGCTGTTTTTT
NA,few,TRBJ2-7,TRBV28,12,CASSAFPYEQYF,TGTGCCAGCAGTGCTTTCCCCTACGAGCAGTACTTC
NA,NA,TRBJ1-2,TRBV12-5,12,CASGLAGGGYTF,TGTGCTAGTGGTTTGGCAGGAGGTGGCTACACCTTC
NA,NA,TRBJ1-4,TRBV5-5,13,CASSLVVGEKLFF,TGTGCCAGCAGCTTGGTGGTTGGTGAAAAACTGTTTTTT
TRBD2,NA,TRBJ2-7,TRBV10-2,13,CASKAGGTYEQYF,TGCGCCAGCAAAGCGGGGGGGACCTACGAGCAGTACTTC
TRBD1,NA,TRBJ1-5,TRBV5-8,14,CASSFGDRAAAQHF,TGTGCCAGCAGCTTCGGAGACAGGGCGGCTGCCCAGCATTTT
NA,few,TRBJ1-4,TRBV18,14,CASSPDAKGEKLFF,TGTGCCAGCTCGCCGGACGCCAAGGGTGAAAAACTGTTTTTT
NA,NA,TRBJ2-3,TRBV6-1,16,CASSEAGGVITDTQYF,TGTGCCAGCAGTGAAGCAGGGGGGGTGATCACAGATACGCAGTATTTT
NA,NA,TRBJ2-3,TRBV5-1,14,CASSLGGAGDTQYF,TGCGCCAGCAGCTTGGGAGGGGCGGGTGATACGCAGTATTTT
NA,NA,TRBJ1-4,TRBV5-6,14,CASSLGNLNEKLFF,TGTGCCAGCAGCTTGGGGAACCTTAATGAAAAACTGTTTTTT
NA,NA,TRBJ1-2,TRBV7-9,15,CASSLGGTDDYGYTF,TGTGCCAGCAGCCTAGGGGGGACTGATGACTATGGCTACACCTTC
TRBD2,NA,TRBJ2-2,TRBV6-5,16,CASSFLRGGRSGELFF,TGTGCCAGCAGTTTCCTCCGCGGGGGACGGAGCGGGGAGCTGTTTTTT
NA,once,TRBJ2-3,TRBV7-2,15,CASSLDFAGRDTQYF,TGTGCCAGCAGCTTAGATTTCGCGGGGAGGGATACGCAGTATTTT
NA,NA,TRBJ2-3,TRBV12-5,18,CASGLVKDGRPSTDTQYF,TGTGCTAGTGGTTTGGTAAAGGACGGACGACCTAGCACAGATACGCAGTATTTT
TRBD1,NA,TRBJ2-1,TRBV5-5,16,CASSLYLGQNNNEQFF,TGTGCCAGCAGCTTGTATTTGGGACAGAATAACAATGAGCAGTTCTTC
NA,NA,TRBJ2-3,TRBV7-6,16,CASSLGTSSSTDTQYF,TGTGCCAGCAGCCTTGGGACATCCTCTAGCACAGATACGCAGTATTTT
NA,NA,TRBJ1-2,TRBV7-3,15,CASSLLPTGIHGYTF,TGTGCCAGCAGCTTACTCCCCACAGGGATCCATGGCTACACCTTC
NA,NA,TRBJ1-1,TRBV3-1/TRBV3-2,16,CASSQLTGRMNTEAFF,TGTGCCAGCAGCCAGTTGACAGGTCGTATGAACACTGAAGCTTTCTTT
NA,NA,TRBJ2-3,TRBV2,16,CASRKRAYAPRDTQYF,TGTGCCAGCAGAAAGAGGGCCTACGCGCCCCGAGATACGCAGTATTTT
NA,NA,TRBJ1-2,TRBV30,11,CAWSSGAGYTF,TGTGCCTGGAGTTCGGGGGCCGGCTACACCTTC
NA,NA,TRBJ1-4,TRBV4-1,13,CASSQEGVGKLFF,TGCGCCAGCAGCCAAGAGGGAGTTGGAAAACTGTTTTTT
TRBD2,once,TRBJ2-3,TRBV30,14,CAWSVGGGSDTQYF,TGTGCCTGGAGTGTTGGCGGGGGGTCAGATACGCAGTATTTT
NA,NA,TRBJ1-5,TRBV7-6,13,CASSLSENQPQHF,TGTGCCAGCAGCTTGTCAGAGAATCAGCCCCAGCATTTT
NA,NA,TRBJ1-1,TRBV12-3/TRBV12-4,13,CASSGTPVIGAFF,TGTGCCAGCAGTGGGACCCCGGTGATAGGCGCTTTCTTT
NA,once,TRBJ2-3,TRBV11-3,12,CASSLDADTQYF,TGTGCCAGCAGCTTAGATGCCGATACGCAGTATTTT
TRBD1,NA,TRBJ1-1,TRBV19,15,CASSPYRGGDTEAFF,TGTGCCAGTAGTCCCTACAGGGGAGGGGACACTGAAGCTTTCTTT
NA,NA,TRBJ2-7,TRBV6-5,13,CASSRDHSYEQYF,TGTGCCAGCAGTCGGGACCACTCCTACGAGCAGTACTTC
NA,NA,TRBJ1-6,TRBV30,14,CAWSRGEEDSPLHF,TGTGCCTGGAGTCGAGGGGAAGAGGATTCACCCCTCCACTTT
TRBD2,NA,TRBJ2-2,TRBV6-2/TRBV6-3,16,CASSYIGGGAAGELFF,TGTGCCAGCAGTTACATCGGCGGGGGGGCCGCCGGGGAGCTGTTTTTT
TRBD1,NA,TRBJ1-5,TRBV6-5,14,CASTRDRGSQPQHF,TGTGCCAGCACCCGGGACAGAGGCAGTCAGCCCCAGCATTTT
TRBD2,NA,TRBJ2-3,TRBV4-1,16,CASSQDRLAGGDTQYF,TGCGCCAGCAGCCAAGATCGCCTAGCGGGGGGAGATACGCAGTATTTT
TRBD2,NA,TRBJ2-5,TRBV5-1,15,CASSPREAGGETQYF,TGCGCCAGCAGCCCCCGCGAGGCGGGGGGCGAGACCCAGTACTTC
NA,NA,TRBJ1-4,TRBV25-1,12,CASSRFNEKLFF,TGTGCCAGCAGCCGCTTTAATGAAAAACTGTTTTTT
NA,NA,TRBJ2-7,TRBV13,14,CASSYLSGLTEQYF,TGTGCCAGCAGCTACCTCTCGGGACTCACGGAGCAGTACTTC
TRBD1,few,TRBJ1-5,TRBV28,17,CASRPTLGQGENQPQHF,TGTGCCAGCAGACCTACACTGGGACAGGGGGAGAATCAGCCCCAGCATTTT
TRBD1,NA,TRBJ2-1,TRBV6-5,13,CASRGQGVGEQFF,TGTGCCAGCAGGGGACAGGGGGTTGGGGAGCAGTTCTTC
NA,NA,TRBJ1-6,TRBV27,15,CASSLERGHNSPLHF,TGTGCCAGCAGTTTAGAAAGGGGCCACAATTCACCCCTCCACTTT
TRBD2,NA,TRBJ2-4,TRBV5-1,16,CASSPLGGEAKNIQYF,TGCGCCAGCAGCCCCCTGGGGGGGGAAGCCAAAAACATTCAGTACTTC
NA,NA,TRBJ1-5,TRBV6-5,12,CVSSSGGQPQHF,TGTGTCAGCAGTTCGGGGGGTCAGCCCCAGCATTTT
NA,NA,TRBJ2-3,TRBV5-1,14,CASSLQPASDTQYF,TGCGCCAGCAGCTTGCAGCCAGCCTCGGATACGCAGTATTTT
TRBD1,NA,TRBJ1-6,TRBV19,13,CASRRTGSTPLHF,TGTGCCAGTAGAAGGACAGGTTCTACACCCCTCCACTTT